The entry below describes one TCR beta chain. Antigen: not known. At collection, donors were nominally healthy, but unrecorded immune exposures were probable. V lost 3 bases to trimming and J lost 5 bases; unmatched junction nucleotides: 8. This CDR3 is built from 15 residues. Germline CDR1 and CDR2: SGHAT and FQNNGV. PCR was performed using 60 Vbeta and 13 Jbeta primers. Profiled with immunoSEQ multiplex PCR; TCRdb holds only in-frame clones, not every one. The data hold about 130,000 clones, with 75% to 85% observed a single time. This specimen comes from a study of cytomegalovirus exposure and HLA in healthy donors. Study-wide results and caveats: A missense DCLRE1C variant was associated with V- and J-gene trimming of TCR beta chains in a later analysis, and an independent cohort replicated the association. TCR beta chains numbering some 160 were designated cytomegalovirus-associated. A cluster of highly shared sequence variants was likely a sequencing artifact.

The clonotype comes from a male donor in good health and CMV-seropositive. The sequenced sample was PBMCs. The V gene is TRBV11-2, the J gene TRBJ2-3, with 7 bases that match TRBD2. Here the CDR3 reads CASSLGGSRGDTQYF. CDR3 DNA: TGTGCCAGCAGCTTGGGCGGGAGTAGGGGAGATACGCAGTATTTT.